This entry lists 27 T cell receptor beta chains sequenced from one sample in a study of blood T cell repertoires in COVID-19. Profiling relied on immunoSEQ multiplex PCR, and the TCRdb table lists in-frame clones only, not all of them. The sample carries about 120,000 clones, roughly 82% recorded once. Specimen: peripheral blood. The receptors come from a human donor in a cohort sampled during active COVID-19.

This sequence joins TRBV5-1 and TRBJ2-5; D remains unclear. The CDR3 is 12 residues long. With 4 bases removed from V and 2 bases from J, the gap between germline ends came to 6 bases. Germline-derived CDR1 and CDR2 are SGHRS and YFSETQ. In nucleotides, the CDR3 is TGCGCCAGCAGCATAGATCAAGAGACCCAGTACTTC. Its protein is CASSIDQETQYF.

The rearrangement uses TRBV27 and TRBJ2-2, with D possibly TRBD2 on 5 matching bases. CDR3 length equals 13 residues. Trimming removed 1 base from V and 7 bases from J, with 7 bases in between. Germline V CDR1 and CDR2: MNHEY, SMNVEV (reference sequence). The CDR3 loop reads CASSLLGVGELFF. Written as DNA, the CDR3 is TGTGCCAGCAGTTTATTGGGAGTCGGGGAGCTGTTTTTT.

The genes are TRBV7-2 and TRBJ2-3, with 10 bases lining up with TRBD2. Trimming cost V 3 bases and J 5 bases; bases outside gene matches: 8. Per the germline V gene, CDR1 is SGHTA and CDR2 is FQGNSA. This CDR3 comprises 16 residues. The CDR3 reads CASSFGAGGPGDTQYF. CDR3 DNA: TGTGCCAGCAGCTTTGGAGCGGGGGGGCCGGGAGATACGCAGTATTTT.

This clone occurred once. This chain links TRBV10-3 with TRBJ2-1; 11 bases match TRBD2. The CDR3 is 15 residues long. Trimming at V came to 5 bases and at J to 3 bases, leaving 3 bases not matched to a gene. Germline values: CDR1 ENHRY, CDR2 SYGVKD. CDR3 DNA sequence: TGTGCCATCAGTCCGGGACTAGCGGACTACAATGAGCAGTTCTTC. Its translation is CAISPGLADYNEQFF.

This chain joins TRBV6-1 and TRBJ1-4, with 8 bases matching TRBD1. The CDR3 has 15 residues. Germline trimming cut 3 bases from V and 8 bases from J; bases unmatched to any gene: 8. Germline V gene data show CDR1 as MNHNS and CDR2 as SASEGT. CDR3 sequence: CASSETTGAREKLFF. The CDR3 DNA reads TGTGCCAGCAGTGAGACGACAGGGGCCCGGGAAAAACTGTTTTTT.

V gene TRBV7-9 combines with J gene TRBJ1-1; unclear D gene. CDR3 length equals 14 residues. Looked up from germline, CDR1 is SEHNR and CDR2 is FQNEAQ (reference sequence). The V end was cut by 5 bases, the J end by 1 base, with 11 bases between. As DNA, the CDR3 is TGTGCCAGCAGCGAACCAACAAGGAACACTGAAGCTTTCTTT. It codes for CASSEPTRNTEAFF.

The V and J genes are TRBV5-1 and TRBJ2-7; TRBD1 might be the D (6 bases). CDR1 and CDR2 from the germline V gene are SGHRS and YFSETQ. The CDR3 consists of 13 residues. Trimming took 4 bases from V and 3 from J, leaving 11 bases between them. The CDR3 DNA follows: TGCGCCAGCAGCCCCCGGGACAACTACGAGCAGTACTTC. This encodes CASSPRDNYEQYF.

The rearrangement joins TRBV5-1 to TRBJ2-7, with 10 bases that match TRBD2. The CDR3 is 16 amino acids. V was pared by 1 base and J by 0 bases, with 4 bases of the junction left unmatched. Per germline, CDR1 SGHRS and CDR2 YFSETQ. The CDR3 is CASSLTASGGSYEQYF. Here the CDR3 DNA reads TGCGCCAGCAGCTTGACGGCTAGCGGGGGCTCCTACGAGCAGTACTTC.

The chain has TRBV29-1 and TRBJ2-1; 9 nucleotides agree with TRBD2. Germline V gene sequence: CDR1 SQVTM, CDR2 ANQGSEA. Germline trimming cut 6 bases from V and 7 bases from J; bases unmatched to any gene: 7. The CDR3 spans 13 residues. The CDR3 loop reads CSVQSSGVNEQFF. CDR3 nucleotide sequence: TGCAGCGTACAGTCTAGCGGGGTGAATGAGCAGTTCTTC.

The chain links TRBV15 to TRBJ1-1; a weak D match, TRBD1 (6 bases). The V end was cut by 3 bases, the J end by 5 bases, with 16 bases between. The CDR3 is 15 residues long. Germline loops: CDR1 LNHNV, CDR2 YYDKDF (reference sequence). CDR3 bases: TGTGCCACCAGCAGGGGGGGGGCGAGTGATACTGAAGCTTTCTTT. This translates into CATSRGGASDTEAFF.

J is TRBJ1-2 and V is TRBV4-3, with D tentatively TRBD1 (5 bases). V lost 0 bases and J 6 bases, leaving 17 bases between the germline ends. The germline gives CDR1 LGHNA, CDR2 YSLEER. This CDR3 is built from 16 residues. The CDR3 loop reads CASSQEVGSGNDGYTF. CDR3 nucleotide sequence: TGCGCCAGCAGCCAAGAGGTCGGGTCAGGGAACGATGGCTACACCTTC.

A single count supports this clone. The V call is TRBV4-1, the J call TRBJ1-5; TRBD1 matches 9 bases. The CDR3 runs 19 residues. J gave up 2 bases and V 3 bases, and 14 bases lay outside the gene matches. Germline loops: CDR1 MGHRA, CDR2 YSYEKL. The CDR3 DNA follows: TGCGCCAGCAGCCAGGGCCGGGGACAGGGTATTCACGGCAATCAGCCCCAGCATTTT. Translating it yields CASSQGRGQGIHGNQPQHF.

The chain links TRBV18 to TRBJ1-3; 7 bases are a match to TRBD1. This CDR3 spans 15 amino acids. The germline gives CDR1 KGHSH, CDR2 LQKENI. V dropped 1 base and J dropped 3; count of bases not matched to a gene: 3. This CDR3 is CASSPQGAFGNTIYF. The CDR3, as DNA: TGTGCCAGCTCACCACAGGGGGCTTTTGGAAACACCATATATTTT.

CDR3 nucleotides: TGTGCCAGCAGCCGACAAAACTATGGCTACACCTTC. Translating gives CASSRQNYGYTF. This chain links TRBV14 with TRBJ1-2, with no clear D. V was clipped by 4 bases and J by 2 bases, with 5 bases between them. Germline values: CDR1 SGHDN, CDR2 FVKESK. The CDR3 contains 12 residues. The full variable domain, rest sourced from reference TRBV14 and TRBJ1-2, is EAGVTQFPSHSVIEKGQTVTLRCDPISGHDNLYWYRRVMGKEIKFLLHFVKESKQDESGMPNNRFLAERTGGTYSTLKVQPAELEDSGVYFCASSRQNYGYTFGSGTRLTVV.

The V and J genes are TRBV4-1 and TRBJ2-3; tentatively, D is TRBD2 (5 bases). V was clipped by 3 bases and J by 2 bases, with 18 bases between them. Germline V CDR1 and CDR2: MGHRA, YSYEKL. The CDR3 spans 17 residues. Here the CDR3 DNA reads TGCGCCAGCAGCCAGTTCGGGATAGAATCCTCCACAGATACGCAGTATTTT. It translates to CASSQFGIESSTDTQYF.

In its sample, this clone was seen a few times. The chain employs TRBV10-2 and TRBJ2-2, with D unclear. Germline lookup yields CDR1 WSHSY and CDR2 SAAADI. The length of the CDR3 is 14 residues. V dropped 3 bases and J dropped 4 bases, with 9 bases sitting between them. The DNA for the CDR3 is TGCGCCAGCAGTGACGATTTAGCCACCGGGGAGCTGTTTTTT. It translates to CASSDDLATGELFF.

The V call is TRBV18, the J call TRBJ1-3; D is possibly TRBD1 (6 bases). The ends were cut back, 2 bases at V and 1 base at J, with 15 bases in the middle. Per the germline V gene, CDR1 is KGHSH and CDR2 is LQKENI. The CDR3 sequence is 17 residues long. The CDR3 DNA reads TGTGCCAGCTCACCATTGACAGGCGGGGGGTCTGGAAACACCATATATTTT. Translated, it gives CASSPLTGGGSGNTIYF.

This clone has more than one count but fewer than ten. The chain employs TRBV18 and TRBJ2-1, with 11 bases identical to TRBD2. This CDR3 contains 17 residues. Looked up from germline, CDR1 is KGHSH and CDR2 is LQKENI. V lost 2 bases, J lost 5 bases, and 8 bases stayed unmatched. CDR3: CASSPTTSGGKNNEQFF. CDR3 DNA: TGTGCCAGCTCACCAACCACTAGCGGGGGAAAGAACAATGAGCAGTTCTTC.

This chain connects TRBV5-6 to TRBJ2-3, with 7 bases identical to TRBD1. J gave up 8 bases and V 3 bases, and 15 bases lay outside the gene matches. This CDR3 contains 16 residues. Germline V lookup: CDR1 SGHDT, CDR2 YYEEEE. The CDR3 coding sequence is TGTGCCAGCAGCTCGACAGGGTTGTTAGGCGCGGGTACGCAGTATTTT. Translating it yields CASSSTGLLGAGTQYF. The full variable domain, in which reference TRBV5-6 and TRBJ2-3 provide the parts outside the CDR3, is DAGVTQSPTHLIKTRGQQVTLRCSPKSGHDTVSWYQQALGQGPQFIFQYYEEEERQRGNFPDRFSGHQFPNYSSELNVNALLLGDSALYLCASSSTGLLGAGTQYFGPGTRLTVL.

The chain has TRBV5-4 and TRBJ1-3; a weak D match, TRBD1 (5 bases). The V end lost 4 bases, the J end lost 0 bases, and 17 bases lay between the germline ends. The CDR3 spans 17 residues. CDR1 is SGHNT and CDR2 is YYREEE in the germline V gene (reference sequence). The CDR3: CASSEIGVFSSGNTIYF. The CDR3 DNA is TGTGCCAGCAGCGAAATAGGGGTCTTTAGCTCTGGAAACACCATATATTTT.

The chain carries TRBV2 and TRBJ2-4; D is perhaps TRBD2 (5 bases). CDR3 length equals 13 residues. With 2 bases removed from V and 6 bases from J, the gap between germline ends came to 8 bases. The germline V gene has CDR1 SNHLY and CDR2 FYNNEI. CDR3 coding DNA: TGTGCCAGCAGTGAACAGGACTTAAACATTCAGTACTTC. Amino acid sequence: CASSEQDLNIQYF.

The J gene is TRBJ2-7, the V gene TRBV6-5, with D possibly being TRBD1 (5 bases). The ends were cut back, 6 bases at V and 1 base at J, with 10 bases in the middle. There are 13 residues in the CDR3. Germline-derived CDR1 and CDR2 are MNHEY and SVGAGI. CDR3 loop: CASRLDSSYEQYF. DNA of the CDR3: TGTGCCAGCAGGCTAGACAGTTCCTACGAGCAGTACTTC.

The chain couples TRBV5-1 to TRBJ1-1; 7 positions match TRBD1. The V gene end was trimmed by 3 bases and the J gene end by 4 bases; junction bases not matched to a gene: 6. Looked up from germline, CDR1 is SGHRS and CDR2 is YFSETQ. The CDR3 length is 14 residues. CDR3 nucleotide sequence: TGCGCCAGCAGCTCGTGGACAGGCACCACTGAAGCTTTCTTT. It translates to CASSSWTGTTEAFF. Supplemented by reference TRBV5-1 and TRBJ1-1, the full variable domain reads KAGVTQTPRYLIKTRGQQVTLSCSPISGHRSVSWYQQTPGQGLQFLFEYFSETQRNKGNFPGRFSGRQFSNSRSEMNVSTLELGDSALYLCASSSWTGTTEAFFGQGTRLTVV.

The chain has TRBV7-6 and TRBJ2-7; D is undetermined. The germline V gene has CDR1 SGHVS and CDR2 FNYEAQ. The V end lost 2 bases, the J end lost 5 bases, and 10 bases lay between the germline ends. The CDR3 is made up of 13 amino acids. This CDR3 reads CASSLNSDNEQYF. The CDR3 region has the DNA TGTGCCAGCAGCTTAAACTCTGACAACGAGCAGTACTTC.

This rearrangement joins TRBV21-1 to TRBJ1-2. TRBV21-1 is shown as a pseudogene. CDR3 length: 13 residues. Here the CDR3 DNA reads TGTGCCAGCAGCATAGGCGGGAACTATGGCTACACCTTC. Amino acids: CASSIGGNYGYTF.

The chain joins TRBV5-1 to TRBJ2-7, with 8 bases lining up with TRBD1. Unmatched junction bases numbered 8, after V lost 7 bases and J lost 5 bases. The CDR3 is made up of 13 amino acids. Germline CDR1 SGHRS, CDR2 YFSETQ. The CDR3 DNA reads TGCGCCAGCTCGGACAGGGCTTTACACGAGCAGTACTTC. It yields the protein CASSDRALHEQYF.

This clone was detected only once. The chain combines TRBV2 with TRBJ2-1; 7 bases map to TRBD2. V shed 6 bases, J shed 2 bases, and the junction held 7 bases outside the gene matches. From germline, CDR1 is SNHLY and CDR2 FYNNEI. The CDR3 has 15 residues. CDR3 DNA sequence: TGTGCCAGCAGGCCCGACGGGGGGACCTACAATGAGCAGTTCTTC. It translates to CASRPDGGTYNEQFF.